The clone carrying this T cell receptor (beta chain) has more than one count but fewer than ten. Its antigen is not identified. In TCRdb, the 5' RACE reads were re-called with MiXCR into one record per CDR3 protein. The profile shows about 560,000 distinct CDR3 sequences, around a sixth of them singletons. This record comes from a study of T-cell memory formation after mild COVID-19. The wider study: Clusters were largely donor specific. Study conclusions and caveats: Largely, contracting CD4+ clones fell within CM and EM, and contracting CD8+ clones within EMRA.

The CDR3 extends over 13 amino acids. Germline CDR1 and CDR2: SGHVS and FNYEAQ. V was pared by 5 bases and J by 3 bases, with 8 bases between. The chain joins TRBV7-6 to TRBJ2-1; D ambiguous. The clonotype was recovered from an adult woman who had mild COVID-19 (a few samples of this study predate the infection). Cell type and time point are not known. The sample consisted of PBMCs or a T cell subset sorted from them (not recorded which). In nucleotides, the CDR3 is TGTGCCAGCAGCCTCATGATCTACAATGAGCAGTTCTTC. It encodes CASSLMIYNEQFF.